The 31 T cell receptor beta chains given below trace back to one sample, sequenced in a study of blood T cell repertoires in COVID-19. Produced via immunoSEQ multiplex PCR; TCRdb's table is partial and in-frame only. The sample records roughly 52,000 clones, approximately 89% being singletons. The sequencing sample was made of peripheral blood. The receptors were gathered from an elderly woman with acute or convalescent COVID-19.

This clone appeared once. Written as DNA, the CDR3 is TGTGCCAGCAGCTTATCACAGGGCCCGAACACTGAAGCTTTCTTT. It translates to CASSLSQGPNTEAFF. The chain carries TRBV7-8 and TRBJ1-1; D is perhaps TRBD1 (6 bases). Germline CDR1 is SGHVS and CDR2 is FQNEAQ. This CDR3 is 15 amino acids long. The V end lost 2 bases, the J end lost 1 base, and 11 bases lay between the germline ends. Looking up the rest from reference TRBV7-8 and TRBJ1-1 gives the full variable domain: GAGVSQSPRYKVAKRGQDVALRCDPISGHVSLFWYQQALGQGPEFLTYFQNEAQLDKSGLPSDRFFAERPEGSVSTLKIQRTQQEDSAVYLCASSLSQGPNTEAFFGQGTRLTVV.

This clone was counted a single time. The V call is TRBV6-5, the J call TRBJ2-5; TRBD2 aligns across 11 bases. Germline lookup yields CDR1 MNHEY and CDR2 SVGAGI. Trimming took 10 bases from V and 2 from J; bases not matched to a gene: 3. The CDR3 has 13 residues. The CDR3 nucleotides read TGTGCCACCTGGACTAGCGGGCAAGAGACCCAGTACTTC. It translates to CATWTSGQETQYF.

The V and J genes are TRBV19 and TRBJ1-6, with D perhaps matching TRBD1 (5 bases). The length of the CDR3 is 21 residues. Deletions cut 5 bases from V and 0 bases from J, with 26 bases between. Germline-derived CDR1 and CDR2 are LNHDA and SQIVND (reference sequence). CDR3 nucleotides: TGTGCCAGTAGTCACGACTTATACGGCGGGGCCTTAAGCTCCTATAATTCACCCCTCCACTTT. This translates into CASSHDLYGGALSSYNSPLHF.

V and J are TRBV30 and TRBJ2-7; 8 bases agree with TRBD2. From germline, CDR1 is GTSNPN and CDR2 SVGIG (reference sequence). V gave up 4 bases and J gave up 9 bases; unmatched junction bases: 11. This CDR3 comprises 13 residues. DNA of the CDR3: TGTGCCTGGACCTCCGGGACTAGTGGTTTGCAGTACTTC. Translated: CAWTSGTSGLQYF.

V and J are TRBV6-5 and TRBJ1-6; D is possibly TRBD1 (6 bases). This CDR3 region has 15 residues. Germline lookup yields CDR1 MNHEY and CDR2 SVGAGI. Trimming took off 5 bases at V and 9 bases at J, with 17 bases between the two ends. The chain's CDR3 is CASSPQDSPGSPLHF. CDR3 bases: TGTGCCAGCAGTCCCCAGGACAGTCCGGGTTCACCCCTCCACTTT.

This chain joins TRBV18 and TRBJ2-1, with D possibly being TRBD1 (6 bases). This CDR3 has 15 amino acids. CDR1 is KGHSH, CDR2 LQKENI, per germline. The V gene lost 6 bases and the J gene lost 6 bases, with 18 bases spanning the gap. DNA of the CDR3: TGTGCCAGCTCCCAGGACAGAGGGTTAGGCAATGAGCAGTTCTTC. Translated: CASSQDRGLGNEQFF.

The chain combines TRBV5-4 with TRBJ2-3; D possibly corresponds to TRBD2 (5 bases). The germline CDR1 and CDR2 sequences are SGHNT and YYREEE (reference sequence). V was cut by 7 bases and J by 0 bases, with 18 bases left in between. The CDR3 has 16 residues. CDR3 coding DNA: TGTGCCAGCCGAAGGGAGATGGGAATAAGCACAGATACGCAGTATTTT. Its translation is CASRREMGISTDTQYF.

The CDR3 reads CASSREAGFSSGANVLTF. In nucleotides, the CDR3 is TGCGCCAGCAGCCGCGAGGCAGGGTTCTCTTCTGGGGCCAACGTCCTGACTTTC. The chain combines TRBV5-1 with TRBJ2-6; possible D gene TRBD1, 5 bases. This CDR3 is 18 amino acids long. Germline loops: CDR1 SGHRS, CDR2 YFSETQ. Trimming cost V 4 bases and J 1 base, with 18 bases left between them.

This chain connects TRBV5-5 to TRBJ1-3, with D possibly matching TRBD1 (6 bases). The V gene's germline CDR1 is SGHKS and CDR2 YYEKEE (reference sequence). This CDR3 contains 16 residues. Trimming pared 4 bases from V and 2 bases from J, leaving 16 bases between. Written as DNA, the CDR3 is TGTGCCAGCAGCCTATCACAGGGACCGGCTGGAAACACCATATATTTT. This gives the protein CASSLSQGPAGNTIYF.

The CDR3 loop is CASSYGTVSVLFF. The CDR3 bases are TGTGCCAGCAGTTACGGAACAGTATCGGTACTGTTTTTT. The chain carries TRBV6-6 and TRBJ1-4; D gene uncertain. CDR3 size: 13 residues. Germline V gene data show CDR1 as MNHNY and CDR2 as SVGAGI (reference sequence). V lost 2 bases, J lost 13 bases, and 14 bases lay in between.

The chain recombines TRBV3-1 (or the pseudogene TRBV3-2) with TRBJ2-3, with 10 bases identical to TRBD2. V was pared by 1 base and J by 0 bases, with 4 bases of the junction left unmatched. The CDR3 runs to 17 residues. CDR1 LGHDT and CDR2 YNNKEL come from the germline V gene (reference sequence). The CDR3 here is CASSQALAGASTDTQYF. The CDR3 region has the DNA TGTGCCAGCAGCCAAGCTCTAGCGGGGGCCAGCACAGATACGCAGTATTTT.

The chain employs TRBV6-5 and TRBJ1-4; D call uncertain. The germline CDR1 and CDR2 sequences are MNHEY and SVGAGI. This CDR3 region has 14 residues. Trimming left V 6 bases short and J 8 bases short, with 16 bases between. As DNA, the CDR3 is TGTGCCAGCAGCCCGGTCCTAGACGGGGAAAAACTGTTTTTT. Amino acids: CASSPVLDGEKLFF.

The chain joins TRBV6-1 to TRBJ1-1; D unresolved. This CDR3 contains 15 residues. The germline V gene has CDR1 MNHNS and CDR2 SASEGT. V lost 3 bases to trimming and J lost 2 bases, with 13 bases between them. In DNA, the CDR3 is TGTGCCAGCAGTGACCCCCCGGGGTTAAACACTGAAGCTTTCTTT. This codes for CASSDPPGLNTEAFF.

V is TRBV18 and J is TRBJ1-1, with no clear D. Germline loops: CDR1 KGHSH, CDR2 LQKENI. V dropped 3 bases and J dropped 1 base, with 9 bases sitting between them. The CDR3 runs 14 residues. DNA for the CDR3: TGTGCCAGCTCACCGTTGCGGGAGAACACTGAAGCTTTCTTT. Its translation is CASSPLRENTEAFF.

The V call is TRBV7-2, the J call TRBJ2-7; a weak D match, TRBD1 (6 bases). This CDR3 contains 14 residues. Germline assignment: CDR1 SGHTA and CDR2 FQGNSA. V was clipped by 1 base and J by 4 bases, with 11 bases between them. CDR3 sequence: CASSLVQGPYEQYV. DNA for the CDR3: TGTGCCAGCAGCTTAGTCCAGGGGCCTTACGAGCAGTACGTC.

The rearrangement uses TRBV7-6 and TRBJ1-3; D perhaps matches TRBD1 (5 bases). V dropped 1 base and J dropped 0 bases, with 7 bases sitting between them. The germline gives CDR1 SGHVS, CDR2 FNYEAQ. The CDR3 covers 15 residues. The CDR3 here is CASSLGTHSGNTIYF. The CDR3 coding sequence is TGTGCCAGCAGCTTAGGGACACACTCTGGAAACACCATATATTTT.

V is TRBV15 and J is TRBJ1-4, with TRBD1 matching 7 bases. The ends lost 0 bases at V and 5 bases at J; junction bases unmatched: 3. The germline V gene has CDR1 LNHNV and CDR2 YYDKDF (reference sequence). This CDR3 is 15 amino acids long. CDR3 in amino acids: CATSRDLTGNEKLFF. The CDR3 DNA is TGTGCCACCAGCAGAGATTTGACAGGGAATGAAAAACTGTTTTTT.

A single count supports this clone. The chain links TRBV19 to TRBJ1-5; D is perhaps TRBD1 (5 bases). Per germline, CDR1 LNHDA and CDR2 SQIVND (reference sequence). Trimming removed 10 bases from V and 3 bases from J, with 13 bases in between. This CDR3 is 13 amino acids long. The CDR3 sequence is CATSGGNNQPQHF. The DNA for the CDR3 is TGTGCCACCAGCGGGGGAAACAATCAGCCCCAGCATTTT.

The chain links TRBV4-1 to TRBJ2-5; the D is unclear. Germline V CDR1 and CDR2: MGHRA, YSYEKL. Trimming removed 1 base from V and 1 base from J, with 13 bases in between. This CDR3 has 16 residues. CDR3 region: CASSQGWLNAQETQYF. The CDR3 coding sequence is TGCGCCAGCAGCCAAGGATGGCTTAACGCCCAAGAGACCCAGTACTTC.

The chain joins TRBV5-1 to TRBJ1-2, with D tentatively TRBD1 (5 bases). This CDR3 is 15 amino acids long. V shed 4 bases and J shed 3 bases, with 16 bases lying between them. Germline V lookup: CDR1 SGHRS, CDR2 YFSETQ. The CDR3 region is CASSPSGGDDYGYTF. CDR3 sequence (DNA): TGCGCCAGCAGCCCTTCCGGAGGGGATGACTATGGCTACACCTTC.

This chain joins TRBV4-2 and TRBJ2-3, with 14 bases fitting TRBD2. Germline lookup yields CDR1 LGHNA and CDR2 YNFKEQ. V gave up 3 bases and J gave up 0 bases; unmatched junction bases: 2. CDR3 length: 17 residues. The CDR3 is CASSQGLAGASTDTQYF. For the CDR3, the DNA is TGTGCCAGCAGCCAGGGACTAGCGGGGGCTAGCACAGATACGCAGTATTTT.

The chain links TRBV5-1 to TRBJ2-5, with 7 positions matching TRBD1. Germline V gene sequence: CDR1 SGHRS, CDR2 YFSETQ. Losses at the gene ends were 0 bases for V and 2 bases for J; bases not matched to a gene: 4. The CDR3 extends over 15 amino acids. CDR3 DNA: TGCGCCAGCAGCTTGGACGGGACAGCTCAAGAGACCCAGTACTTC. Translating it yields CASSLDGTAQETQYF.

This rearrangement joins TRBV29-1 to TRBJ1-5; 10 bases align to TRBD1. The ends lost 6 bases at V and 4 bases at J; junction bases unmatched: 3. The CDR3 has 13 residues. Germline assignment: CDR1 SQVTM and CDR2 ANQGSEA. The CDR3 spells CSVGDRGNQPQHF. CDR3 nucleotide sequence: TGCAGCGTAGGGGACAGGGGTAATCAGCCCCAGCATTTT.

The V and J genes are TRBV3-1 (or the pseudogene TRBV3-2) and TRBJ2-2; D gene uncertain. Germline CDR1 reads LGHDT; CDR2 reads YNNKEL (reference sequence). The V and J ends lost 5 bases and 8 bases respectively, with 9 bases between them. The CDR3 length is 12 residues. CDR3 region: CASSFVEGELFF. The DNA for the CDR3 is TGTGCCAGCAGCTTCGTAGAGGGGGAGCTGTTTTTT.

The V gene is TRBV5-1, the J gene TRBJ2-5; tentatively, D is TRBD2 (6 bases). Trimming cost V 0 bases and J 1 base, with 10 bases left between them. There are 15 residues in the CDR3. Germline CDR1 SGHRS, CDR2 YFSETQ. The CDR3 sequence: CASSLAGRTQETQYF. The DNA of the CDR3 is TGCGCCAGCAGCTTGGCCGGGAGAACCCAAGAGACCCAGTACTTC.

This chain joins TRBV11-2 and TRBJ2-2; tentative D call: TRBD1 (7 bases). CDR1 and CDR2 (germline): SGHAT, FQNNGV. V shed 5 bases and J shed 5 bases, with 12 bases lying between them. This CDR3 comprises 14 residues. The CDR3 coding sequence is TGTGCCAGCAGCCCCAGGGGGGATACCGGGGAGCTGTTTTTT. Its protein is CASSPRGDTGELFF.

V usage is TRBV11-2 and J usage is TRBJ2-7; D might be TRBD1 (5 bases). Germline lookup yields CDR1 SGHAT and CDR2 FQNNGV. The V gene lost 2 bases and the J gene lost 2 bases, with 13 bases spanning the gap. The CDR3 length is 15 residues. CDR3 loop: CASSLPTGRAYEQYV. The CDR3 coding sequence is TGTGCCAGCAGCTTACCCACCGGCAGGGCCTACGAGCAGTACGTC.

The chain carries TRBV12-3 or TRBV12-4 and TRBJ1-1, with D unclear. Trimming removed 3 bases from V and 5 bases from J, with 10 bases in between. The CDR3 is 13 amino acids. This CDR3 is CASSFEAKTEAFF. The CDR3, as DNA: TGTGCCAGCAGTTTTGAAGCGAAGACTGAAGCTTTCTTT.

The V gene is TRBV10-3, the J gene TRBJ2-4, with a weak D call TRBD2 (5 bases). CDR3 length: 12 amino acids. CDR1 and CDR2 (germline): ENHRY, SYGVKD. The V gene lost 10 bases and the J gene lost 5 bases, with 12 bases spanning the gap. CDR3 amino acids: CATSDGENIQYF. DNA for the CDR3: TGTGCCACCTCCGACGGGGAAAACATTCAGTACTTC.

The rearrangement links TRBV10-2 to TRBJ1-3, with TRBD1 as a possible D gene (5 bases). The V gene's germline CDR1 is WSHSY and CDR2 SAAADI. V was clipped by 2 bases and J by 7 bases, with 12 bases between them. The CDR3 contains 14 residues. Here the CDR3 reads CASSEQGARNTIYF. CDR3 nucleotides: TGCGCCAGCAGTGAGCAAGGGGCGCGGAACACCATATATTTT.

The rearrangement uses TRBV30 and TRBJ2-3; 7 bases line up with TRBD2. Per the germline V gene, CDR1 is GTSNPN and CDR2 is SVGIG (reference sequence). V was pared by 2 bases and J by 1 base, with 0 bases of the junction left unmatched. This CDR3 region has 13 residues. Written as DNA, the CDR3 is TGTGCCTGGAGTCGGGGGGGCACAGATACGCAGTATTTT. Protein product: CAWSRGGTDTQYF.